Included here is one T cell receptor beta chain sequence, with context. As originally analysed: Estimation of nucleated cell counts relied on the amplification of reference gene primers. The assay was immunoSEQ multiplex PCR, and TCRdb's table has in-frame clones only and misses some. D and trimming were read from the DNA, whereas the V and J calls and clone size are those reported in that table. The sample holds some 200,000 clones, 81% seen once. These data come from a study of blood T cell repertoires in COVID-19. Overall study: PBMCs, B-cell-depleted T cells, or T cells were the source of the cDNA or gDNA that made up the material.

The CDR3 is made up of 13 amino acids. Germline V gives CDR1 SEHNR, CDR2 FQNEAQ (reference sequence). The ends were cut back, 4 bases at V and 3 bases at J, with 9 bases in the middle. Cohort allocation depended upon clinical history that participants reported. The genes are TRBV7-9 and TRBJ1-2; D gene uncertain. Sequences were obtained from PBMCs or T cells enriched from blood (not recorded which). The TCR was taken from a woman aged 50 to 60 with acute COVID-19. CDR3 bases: TGTGCCAGCAGCTCACCGGGAGACTATGGCTACACCTTC. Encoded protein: CASSSPGDYGYTF.